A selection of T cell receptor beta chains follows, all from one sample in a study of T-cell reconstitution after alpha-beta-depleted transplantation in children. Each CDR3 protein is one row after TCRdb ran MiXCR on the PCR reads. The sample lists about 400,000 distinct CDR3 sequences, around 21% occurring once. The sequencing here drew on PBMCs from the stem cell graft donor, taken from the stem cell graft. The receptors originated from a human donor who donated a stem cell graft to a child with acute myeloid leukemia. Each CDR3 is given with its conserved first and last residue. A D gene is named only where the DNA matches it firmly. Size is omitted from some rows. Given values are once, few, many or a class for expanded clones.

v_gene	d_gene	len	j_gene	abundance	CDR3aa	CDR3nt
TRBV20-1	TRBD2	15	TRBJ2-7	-	CSANRLAGGTYEQYF	TGCAGTGCTAATCGACTAGCGGGAGGGACTTACGAGCAGTACTTC
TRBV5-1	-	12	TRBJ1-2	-	CASSSGRVGYTF	TGCGCCAGCAGCTCCGGAAGGGTAGGCTACACCTTC
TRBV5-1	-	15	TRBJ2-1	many	CASSLEGTSYNEQFF	TGCGCCAGCAGCTTGGAGGGGACTTCCTACAATGAGCAGTTCTTC
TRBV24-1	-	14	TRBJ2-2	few	CATSPRTDVGELFF	TGTGCCACCAGTCCCAGAACGGACGTGGGGGAGCTGTTTTTT
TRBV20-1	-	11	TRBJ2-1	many	CSAGILDEQFF	TGCAGTGCTGGCATTTTGGACGAGCAGTTCTTC
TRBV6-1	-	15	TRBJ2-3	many	CASSPLDSNTDTQYF	TGTGCCAGCAGTCCCCTGGACTCAAACACAGATACGCAGTATTTT
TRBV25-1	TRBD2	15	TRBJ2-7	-	CASSESERENFEQYF	TGTGCCAGCAGTGAATCAGAGCGGGAGAATTTCGAGCAGTACTTC
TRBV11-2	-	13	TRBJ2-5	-	CASSEGWAETQYF	TGTGCCAGCAGCGAAGGGTGGGCAGAGACCCAGTACTTC
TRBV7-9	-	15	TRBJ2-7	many	CASSFGTSPAYEQYF	TGTGCCAGCAGCTTCGGGACAAGTCCGGCCTACGAGCAGTACTTC
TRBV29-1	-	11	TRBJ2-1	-	CSVVRGNEQFF	TGCAGCGTTGTGAGGGGGAATGAGCAGTTCTTC
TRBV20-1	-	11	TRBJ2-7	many	CSAGSGSEQYF	TGCAGTGCCGGGAGCGGCTCCGAGCAGTACTTC
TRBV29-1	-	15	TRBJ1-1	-	CSVEYVAAMNTEAFF	TGCAGCGTTGAATATGTGGCAGCCATGAACACTGAAGCTTTCTTT
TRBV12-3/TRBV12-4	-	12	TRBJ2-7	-	CASRKGTHEQYF	TGTGCCAGCAGGAAGGGGACTCACGAGCAGTACTTC
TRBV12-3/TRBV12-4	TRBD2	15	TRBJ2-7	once	CASRPSGGASYEQYF	TGTGCCAGCAGACCTAGCGGAGGGGCCTCCTACGAGCAGTACTTC
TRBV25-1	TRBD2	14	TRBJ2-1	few	CASRIAGGPNEQFF	TGTGCCAGCAGGATCGCGGGAGGGCCTAATGAGCAGTTCTTC
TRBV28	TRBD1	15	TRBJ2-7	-	CASSPLPGQGYEQYF	TGTGCCAGCAGCCCCCTGCCGGGACAGGGCTACGAGCAGTACTTC
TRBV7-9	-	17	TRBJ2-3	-	CASSLLGGHNGTDTQYF	TGTGCCAGCAGCTTACTTGGGGGCCACAACGGGACAGATACGCAGTATTTT
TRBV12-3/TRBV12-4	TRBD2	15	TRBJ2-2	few	CASSLWEGVNGELFF	TGTGCCAGCAGTTTATGGGAGGGAGTAAACGGGGAGCTGTTTTTT
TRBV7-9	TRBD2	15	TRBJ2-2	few	CARDRTSIDTGELFF	TGTGCCCGAGATCGGACTAGCATTGACACCGGGGAGCTGTTTTTT
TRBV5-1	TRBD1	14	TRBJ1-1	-	CASNWEGASAEAFF	TGCGCCAGCAATTGGGAGGGGGCGAGCGCTGAAGCTTTCTTT
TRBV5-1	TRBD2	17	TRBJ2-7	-	CASRVAGGPDAPFQQYF	TGCGCCAGCAGGGTGGCGGGAGGGCCGGACGCCCCCTTCCAGCAGTACTTC
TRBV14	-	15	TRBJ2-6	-	CASSRRFSGANVLTF	TGTGCCAGCAGCCGCCGGTTCTCTGGGGCCAACGTCCTGACTTTC
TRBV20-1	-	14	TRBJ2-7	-	CSATSLGEANEQYF	TGCAGTGCTACCTCTTTGGGGGAGGCCAACGAGCAGTACTTC
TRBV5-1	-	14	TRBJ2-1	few	CASSLASSRDEQFF	TGCGCCAGCAGCTTGGCGTCTAGTAGGGATGAGCAGTTCTTC
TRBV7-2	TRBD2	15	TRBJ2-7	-	CASSPASGRRYEQYF	TGTGCCAGCAGCCCCGCTAGCGGGAGACGTTACGAGCAGTACTTC
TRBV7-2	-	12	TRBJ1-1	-	CASSFSNREAFF	TGTGCCAGCAGCTTTAGTAACAGGGAAGCTTTCTTT
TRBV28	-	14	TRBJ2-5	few	CASSLRRVQETQYF	TGTGCCAGCAGTTTACGGCGGGTACAAGAGACCCAGTACTTC
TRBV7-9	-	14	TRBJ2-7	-	CASSHTADSYEQYF	TGTGCCAGCAGCCACACGGCAGATTCCTACGAGCAGTACTTC
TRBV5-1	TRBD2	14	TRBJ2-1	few	CASSLGLATDEQFF	TGCGCCAGCAGCCTGGGACTAGCGACGGATGAGCAGTTCTTC
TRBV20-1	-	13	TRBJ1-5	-	CSARNNRDQPQHF	TGCAGTGCTAGAAATAACAGGGATCAGCCCCAGCATTTT
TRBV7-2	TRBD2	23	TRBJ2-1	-	CASRAHGISGSRWGGVSYNEQFF	TGTGCCAGCAGGGCCCACGGGATTAGCGGGAGTAGGTGGGGCGGGGTTTCTTACAATGAGCAGTTCTTC
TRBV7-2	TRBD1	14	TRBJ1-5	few	CASSFRGLRQPQHF	TGTGCCAGCAGCTTCAGGGGGCTGCGTCAGCCCCAGCATTTT
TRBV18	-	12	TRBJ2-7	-	CASSPLSNEQYF	TGTGCCAGCTCACCCCTGTCTAACGAGCAGTACTTC
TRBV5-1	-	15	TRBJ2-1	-	CASSLKVNEYNEQFF	TGCGCCAGCAGCTTGAAGGTCAACGAGTACAATGAGCAGTTCTTC
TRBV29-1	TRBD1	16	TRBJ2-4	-	CSVEDTGTGGADIQYF	TGCAGCGTTGAAGATACCGGGACAGGGGGCGCAGACATTCAGTACTTC
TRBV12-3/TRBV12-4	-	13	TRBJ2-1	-	CASSRYREGEQFF	TGTGCCAGCAGTCGTTACAGGGAAGGCGAGCAGTTCTTC
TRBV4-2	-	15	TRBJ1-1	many	CASSQRDGMNTEAFF	TGTGCCAGCAGCCAGAGGGACGGAATGAACACTGAAGCTTTCTTT
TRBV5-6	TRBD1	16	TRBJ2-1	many	CASSTDRGVSYNEQFF	TGTGCCAGCAGCACAGACAGGGGAGTCTCCTACAATGAGCAGTTCTTC
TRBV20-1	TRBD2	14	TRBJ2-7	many	CSASPRTSLYEQYF	TGCAGTGCTTCCCCGCGGACTAGTCTATACGAGCAGTACTTC
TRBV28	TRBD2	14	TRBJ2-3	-	CASRLAGDGNTQYF	TGTGCCAGCAGACTAGCGGGGGACGGGAATACGCAGTATTTT
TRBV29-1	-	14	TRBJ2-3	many	CSVGSGSAGDTQYF	TGCAGCGTTGGCTCCGGGTCCGCAGGAGATACGCAGTATTTT
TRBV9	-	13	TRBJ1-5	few	CASSVALGQPQHF	TGTGCCAGCAGCGTAGCTCTAGGGCAGCCCCAGCATTTT
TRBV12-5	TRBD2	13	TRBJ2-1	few	CASGFGGGNEQFF	TGTGCTAGTGGTTTTGGGGGGGGCAATGAGCAGTTCTTC
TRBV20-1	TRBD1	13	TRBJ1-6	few	CSASRDRGSPLHF	TGCAGCGCTAGCCGGGACAGGGGCTCACCCCTCCACTTT
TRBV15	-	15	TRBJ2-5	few	CATSRSKRLQETQYF	TGTGCCACCAGCAGAAGCAAAAGACTCCAAGAGACCCAGTACTTC
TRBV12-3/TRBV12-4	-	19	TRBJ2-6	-	CASSPPLQGTFSGANVLTF	TGTGCCAGCAGCCCCCCATTACAGGGAACTTTCTCTGGGGCCAACGTCCTGACTTTC
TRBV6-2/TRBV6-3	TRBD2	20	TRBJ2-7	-	CASSHRGPGLAGGPSYEQYF	TGTGCCAGCAGTCACAGGGGTCCGGGACTAGCGGGAGGGCCTTCCTACGAGCAGTACTTC
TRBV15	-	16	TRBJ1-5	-	CATSSQRRDGNQPQHF	TGTGCCACCAGCAGCCAGAGGAGGGACGGCAATCAGCCCCAGCATTTT
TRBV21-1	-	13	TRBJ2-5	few	CASPTGEGETQYF	TGTGCCAGCCCGACAGGGGAAGGGGAGACCCAGTACTTC
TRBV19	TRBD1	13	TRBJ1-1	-	CASSGQGSTEAFF	TGTGCCAGTAGCGGACAGGGAAGCACTGAAGCTTTCTTT
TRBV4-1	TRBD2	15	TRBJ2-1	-	CASSAGERGYNEQFF	TGCGCCAGCAGCGCAGGCGAGCGGGGGTACAATGAGCAGTTCTTC
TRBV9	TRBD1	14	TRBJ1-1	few	CASSSDRVNTEVFF	TGTGCCAGCAGCTCGGACAGGGTTAACACTGAAGTTTTCTTT
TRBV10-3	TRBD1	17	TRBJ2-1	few	CAISERRTGGSYNEQFF	TGTGCCATCAGTGAGCGGCGGACAGGGGGGTCCTACAATGAGCAGTTCTTC
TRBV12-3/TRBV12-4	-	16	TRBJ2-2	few	CASSFGQGVRAGELFF	TGTGCCAGCAGTTTCGGGCAGGGAGTTAGGGCCGGGGAGCTGTTTTTT
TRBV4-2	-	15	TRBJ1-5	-	CASSQRQNSNQPQHF	TGTGCCAGCAGCCAGAGGCAGAATAGCAATCAGCCCCAGCATTTT
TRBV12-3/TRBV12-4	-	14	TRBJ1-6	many	CASSASMRVSPLHF	TGTGCCAGCTCGGCGTCGATGCGGGTTTCACCCCTCCACTTT
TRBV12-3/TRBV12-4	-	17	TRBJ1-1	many	CASSLGTGANRKTEAFF	TGTGCCAGCAGTTTGGGTACGGGGGCAAATAGGAAGACTGAAGCTTTCTTT